Below, 26 T cell receptor beta chains from the same sample are listed, as sequenced in a study of sequential checkpoint blockade in melanoma. Assay: immunoSEQ multiplex PCR; the TCRdb copy retains only in-frame clones and omits some. There are about 10,000 clones in the sample; 20% to 25% occur only once, and 14% lies in the top ten. Noted treatment: randomized to nivolumab then ipilimumab (arm A) or the reverse (arm B). This material consisted of tumor tissue (inferred from file names), taken from a patient given nivolumab and ipilimumab in sequence. These receptors were taken from a human donor with melanoma.

This chain connects TRBV5-1 to TRBJ2-3; D might be TRBD1 (6 bases). Trimming left V 0 bases short and J 6 bases short, with 23 bases between. The CDR3 spans 18 residues. CDR1 and CDR2 from the germline V gene are SGHRS and YFSETQ. CDR3 sequence reads: CASSLDVQGSFSWDTQYF. As DNA, the CDR3 is TGCGCCAGCAGCTTGGACGTACAGGGCTCCTTTAGTTGGGATACGCAGTATTTT. Based on the CDR3 plus reference TRBV5-1 and TRBJ2-3, the full variable domain is KAGVTQTPRYLIKTRGQQVTLSCSPISGHRSVSWYQQTPGQGLQFLFEYFSETQRNKGNFPGRFSGRQFSNSRSEMNVSTLELGDSALYLCASSLDVQGSFSWDTQYFGPGTRLTVL.

This clone was recorded a few times. The chain combines TRBV9 with TRBJ2-1; possibly TRBD1 for D (6 bases). The V and J ends lost 5 bases and 0 bases respectively, with 15 bases between them. CDR1 and CDR2 from the germline V gene are SGDLS and YYNGEE. The CDR3 spans 16 residues. Written as DNA, the CDR3 is TGTGCCAGCAGTATACATAGGGGACACTCCTACAATGAGCAGTTCTTC. As protein: CASSIHRGHSYNEQFF.

This clone was picked up many times. V is TRBV11-3 and J is TRBJ1-6; 9 nucleotides align to TRBD1. CDR1 and CDR2 (germline): SGHNT, YENEEA. This CDR3 has 17 residues. V lost 5 bases to trimming and J lost 6 bases; unmatched junction nucleotides: 11. DNA of the CDR3: TGTGCCAGCAGCGACCTACCGGGACAGGGATTTAATTCACCCCTCCACTTT. Translating gives CASSDLPGQGFNSPLHF.

V is TRBV6-8 and J is TRBJ2-1; D tentatively fits TRBD1 or TRBD2 (5 bases each). Germline lookup yields CDR1 MNHGY and CDR2 SAAAGT. The CDR3 covers 12 residues. The V and J ends lost 8 bases and 6 bases respectively, with 11 bases between them. The CDR3 DNA follows: TGTGCCAGCGGCCGGGGCATCAATGAGCAGTTCTTC. It encodes CASGRGINEQFF.

The chain has TRBV6-8 and TRBJ2-7; TRBD1 is a possible D gene (5 bases). The CDR3 extends over 16 amino acids. Trimming removed 2 bases at V and 3 bases at J, with 17 bases between. In germline, CDR1 is MNHGY, CDR2 SAAAGT. CDR3 region: CASSYPDNISYYEQYF. The CDR3 DNA is TGTGCCAGCAGTTACCCGGACAATATCAGCTACTACGAGCAGTACTTC.

The CDR3 loop reads CASRESAYEQYV. In DNA, the CDR3 is TGTGCCAGTAGGGAGTCGGCCTACGAGCAGTACGTC. The chain has TRBV25-1 and TRBJ2-7, with a weak D call TRBD2 (5 bases). V lost 9 bases and J lost 2, with 11 bases in between. The CDR3 covers 12 residues. The germline V gene has CDR1 MGHDK and CDR2 SYGVNS.

V and J are TRBV11-3 and TRBJ1-4; perhaps TRBD1 as D (6 bases). Germline V CDR1 and CDR2: SGHNT, YENEEA. The CDR3 is 15 residues long. Trimming left V 4 bases short and J 4 bases short, with 13 bases between. The CDR3 spells CASSSRQVLNEKLFF. CDR3 nucleotides: TGTGCCAGCAGCTCGAGACAGGTCCTTAATGAAAAACTGTTTTTT.

The chain combines TRBV28 with TRBJ1-2; 7 bases map to TRBD1. The V segment lost 6 bases and the J segment 5 bases; nucleotides outside the gene matches: 6. This CDR3 is 13 amino acids long. Germline loops: CDR1 MDHEN, CDR2 SYDVKM. The CDR3 sequence: CASRATGVYGYTF. CDR3 nucleotide sequence: TGTGCCAGCAGGGCAACAGGGGTATATGGCTACACCTTC.

This clone has just a few counts. The chain has TRBV28 and TRBJ2-1; 11 bases match TRBD2. J lost 5 bases, V lost 3 bases, and 6 bases had no gene match. Looked up from germline, CDR1 is MDHEN and CDR2 is SYDVKM. This CDR3 has 16 residues. CDR3 loop: CASSFVPGLADNEQFF. CDR3 bases: TGTGCCAGCAGTTTTGTGCCGGGACTAGCGGACAATGAGCAGTTCTTC.

This chain links TRBV25-1 with TRBJ2-2; TRBD2 matches at 10 bases. Per the germline V gene, CDR1 is MGHDK and CDR2 is SYGVNS. V shed 3 bases and J 6 bases; nucleotides not matched to a gene: 7. The CDR3 sequence is 16 residues long. The DNA of the CDR3 is TGTGCCAGCAGTGACCCGACTAGCGGGTGGGCCGGGGAGCTGTTTTTT. This translates into CASSDPTSGWAGELFF.

This chain connects TRBV19 to TRBJ2-2; D ambiguous. The CDR3 loop spans 15 amino acids. Trimming left V 5 bases short and J 2 bases short, with 12 bases between. Germline assignment: CDR1 LNHDA and CDR2 SQIVND (reference sequence). CDR3 sequence: CASSVSGINTGELFF. CDR3 sequence (DNA): TGTGCCAGTAGTGTATCAGGCATCAACACCGGGGAGCTGTTTTTT.

This clone turned up a few times. The chain is built from TRBV6-8 and TRBJ1-1; D possibly corresponds to TRBD1 (5 bases). CDR3 length: 14 amino acids. Germline assignment: CDR1 MNHGY and CDR2 SAAAGT. V was shortened by 5 bases and J by 4 bases, with 14 bases between the two germline ends. CDR3 in amino acids: CASSVLGAATEAFF. In DNA, the CDR3 is TGTGCCAGCAGTGTTCTAGGGGCCGCCACTGAAGCTTTCTTT.

This clone has more than one count but fewer than ten. The rearrangement links TRBV19 to TRBJ1-6, with D possibly matching TRBD1 (6 bases). CDR3 size: 16 residues. The V end was cut by 2 bases, the J end by 8 bases, with 16 bases between. Germline V gene sequence: CDR1 LNHDA, CDR2 SQIVND (reference sequence). The CDR3 spells CASSIRVTGRDSPLHF. For the CDR3, the DNA is TGTGCCAGTAGTATACGAGTCACAGGGCGAGATTCACCCCTCCACTTT.

In this sample, this clone turned up many times. The J gene is TRBJ2-2, the V gene TRBV7-6, with 8 bases identical to TRBD2. This CDR3 contains 16 residues. Losses at the gene ends were 6 bases for V and 4 bases for J; bases not matched to a gene: 10. Germline V gene sequence: CDR1 SGHVS, CDR2 FNYEAQ. The CDR3 spells CASRGGGPVLTGELFF. The CDR3 DNA is TGTGCCAGCAGGGGCGGGGGGCCCGTTCTCACCGGGGAGCTGTTTTTT.

This clone was seen a handful of times. This chain links TRBV4-1 with TRBJ2-2; D is uncertain. V gave up 0 bases and J gave up 3 bases, with 8 bases separating them. Germline V lookup: CDR1 MGHRA, CDR2 YSYEKL. The CDR3 sequence is 15 residues long. This CDR3 reads CASSQEPQDTGELFF. As DNA, the CDR3 is TGCGCCAGCAGCCAAGAACCGCAGGACACCGGGGAGCTGTTTTTT.

This clone was seen only a few times. CDR3: CASSPGIDQPQHF. As DNA, the CDR3 is TGTGCCAGCAGTCCCGGCATAGATCAGCCCCAGCATTTT. This chain joins TRBV6-8 and TRBJ1-5; D gene ambiguous. The CDR3 runs to 13 residues. Germline values: CDR1 MNHGY, CDR2 SAAAGT. V was shortened by 5 bases and J by 5 bases, with 10 bases between the two germline ends.

The chain couples TRBV10-2 to TRBJ2-5; D gene uncertain. Trimming removed 2 bases at V and 4 bases at J, with 23 bases between. Germline V gene lookup returns CDR1 WSHSY and CDR2 SAAADI. There are 18 residues in the CDR3. CDR3 sequence reads: CASSEIRMPLAAGETQYF. The CDR3, as DNA: TGCGCCAGCAGTGAGATTCGGATGCCGTTAGCCGCTGGAGAGACCCAGTACTTC.

This chain links TRBV4-1 with TRBJ2-7; possible D gene TRBD1, 6 bases. Germline assignment: CDR1 MGHRA and CDR2 YSYEKL. The V gene lost 0 bases and the J gene lost 2 bases, with 20 bases spanning the gap. The CDR3 is made up of 18 amino acids. DNA for the CDR3: TGCGCCAGCAGCCAAGAGCGCGTAGGGGGTAGTTCTCCCTACGAGCAGTACTTC. It encodes CASSQERVGGSSPYEQYF.

The rearrangement uses TRBV1 and TRBJ2-7. TRBV1 is marked as a pseudogene. The CDR3 runs 18 residues. The CDR3 nucleotides are TGCGCCAGCAGCCACCCTGTCCCAAGCCGGGGGCAACACTACGAGCAGTACTTC. Amino acids: CASSHPVPSRGQHYEQYF.

This clone turned up a few times. The CDR3 nucleotides read TGTGCCAGCTCGCGGAGGGCAGGTCACTACTCTGGAAACACCATATATTTT. Protein: CASSRRAGHYSGNTIYF. The chain has TRBV18 and TRBJ1-3; D not resolved. V gave up 6 bases and J gave up 0 bases, with 18 bases separating them. The V gene's germline CDR1 is KGHSH and CDR2 LQKENI. The CDR3 has 17 residues.

This clone has a handful of counts. The chain couples TRBV6-7 to TRBJ1-1, with D perhaps TRBD1 (5 bases). TRBV6-7 is placed among ORFs of uncertain function. The CDR3 has 11 residues. V lost 7 bases and J lost 8, with 11 bases in between. The CDR3 sequence is CASKHGGEAFF. The DNA for the CDR3 is TGTGCCAGCAAGCACGGGGGGGAAGCTTTCTTT.

The rearrangement uses TRBV6-8 and TRBJ2-7, with D uncertain. The ends were cut back, 11 bases at V and 6 bases at J, with 20 bases in the middle. Germline values: CDR1 MNHGY, CDR2 SAAAGT. The length of the CDR3 is 13 residues. CDR3 sequence: CACSLASGLEQYF. The CDR3, as DNA: TGTGCCTGCTCCTTGGCCTCCGGGCTCGAGCAGTACTTC.

The CDR3 DNA reads TGCGCCAGCAGCTTCGAGTGGGGGGGCGACATTCAGTACTTC. It is translated as CASSFEWGGDIQYF. The chain combines TRBV5-1 with TRBJ2-4; D may be TRBD2 (7 bases). This CDR3 has 14 amino acids. Germline CDR1 reads SGHRS; CDR2 reads YFSETQ. V dropped 2 bases and J dropped 8 bases, with 14 bases sitting between them.

CDR3 bases: TGTGCCAGTTCGGCCGGGACCCATAACACAGATACGCAGTATTTT. Translated, it gives CASSAGTHNTDTQYF. The chain links TRBV12-2 to TRBJ2-3. TRBV12-2 is a pseudogene locus. The CDR3 is 15 amino acids.

The chain combines TRBV12-5 with TRBJ1-2; D is ambiguous. This CDR3 contains 12 residues. In germline, CDR1 is LGHNT, CDR2 FRNRAP. Trimming removed 1 base at V and 7 bases at J, with 7 bases between. CDR3 DNA: TGTGCTAGTGGTTTGGCCCCGGGTGGCTACACCTTC. Translation gives CASGLAPGGYTF. The full variable domain, its missing parts supplied by reference TRBV12-5 and TRBJ1-2, is DARVTQTPRHKVTEMGQEVTMRCQPILGHNTVFWYRQTMMQGLELLAYFRNRAPLDDSGMPKDRFSAEMPDATLATLKIQPSEPRDSAVYFCASGLAPGGYTFGSGTRLTVV.

This rearrangement joins TRBV19 to TRBJ1-5, with D hard to call. Trimming stripped 6 bases from V and 10 bases from J, with 16 bases between. The germline V gene has CDR1 LNHDA and CDR2 SQIVND (reference sequence). The CDR3 consists of 13 residues. The CDR3 region has the DNA TGTGCCAGTAGCGTAACCCCAAACAGCCCCCAGCATTTT. Translation gives CASSVTPNSPQHF.